Listed below are T cell receptor beta chains from one sample, sequenced in a study of T cells in tumors after PD-1 blockade. Sequenced by immunoSEQ multiplex PCR; TCRdb stores in-frame clones only, minus some. This table holds some 47,000 clones, approximately 79% found once. The sample consisted of PBMCs, taken before anti-PD-1 treatment. Receptors were obtained from a human donor with basal cell carcinoma. The CDR3 runs from the conserved cysteine through the conserved F or W. The D gene is left open where the match is weak. The size entry is marked missing in some rows and otherwise reads once, few, many or a size class.

cdr3_nt	cdr3_aa	d_call	v_call	j_call	clone_size
TGTGCCAGCGAGTGGTCGCTAGCGGGAGACAATGAGCAGTTCTTC	CASEWSLAGDNEQFF	TRBD2	TRBV2	TRBJ2-1	once
TGTGCCAGTAGTACGGGACAGGGGGTTGCGGGGGCCAACGTCCTGACTTTC	CASSTGQGVAGANVLTF	TRBD1	TRBV19	TRBJ2-6	.
TGTGCCAGCAGCGTCGGGACAGATTATGGCTACACCTTC	CASSVGTDYGYTF	TRBD1	TRBV9	TRBJ1-2	.
TGCGCCAGCAGCCCTGGACAGGGTCAAGGAAATGAGCAGTTCTTC	CASSPGQGQGNEQFF	TRBD1	TRBV5-1	TRBJ2-1	.
TGTGCCAGCAGCCAAGATTCAGCCCCCGTGTCCTCTGGAAACACCATATATTTT	CASSQDSAPVSSGNTIYF	.	TRBV14	TRBJ1-3	.
TGCGCCAGCAGCTACGGGGACGGCGTTGGCTACACCTTC	CASSYGDGVGYTF	.	TRBV5-1	TRBJ1-2	.
TGCAGTGCTAGTAGGGGGACCTACGAGCAGTACTTC	CSASRGTYEQYF	.	TRBV20-1	TRBJ2-7	.
TGTGCCAGCAGCCCCATGGAAAACTATGGCTACACCTTC	CASSPMENYGYTF	.	TRBV2	TRBJ1-2	.
TGTGCCAGCTCACCACCGGCCCTTAATAGTGATGGCTACACCTTC	CASSPPALNSDGYTF	.	TRBV18	TRBJ1-2	.
TGTGCCAGCCTTAGCGGGGGGTTCCCTCCCTACGAGCAGTACTTC	CASLSGGFPPYEQYF	TRBD2	TRBV28	TRBJ2-7	.
TGTGCCAGCAGCCCCAGTTGGGGGGCCAATCAGCCCCAGCATTTT	CASSPSWGANQPQHF	.	TRBV9	TRBJ1-5	.
TGTGCCAGCTCACCTATAAACACTGAAGCTTTCTTT	CASSPINTEAFF	.	TRBV18	TRBJ1-1	few
TGTGCCAGCGGGTCCTTGCGGGGAGTAGCCGAGCAGTACTTC	CASGSLRGVAEQYF	.	TRBV7-9	TRBJ2-7	.
TGTGCCAGCAGCCAAGGGGGACGGCCCAATCAGCCCCAGCATTTT	CASSQGGRPNQPQHF	.	TRBV9	TRBJ1-5	few
TGTGCCAGCAGTCCGAGGGACCGCCCCAACACTGAAGCTTTCTTT	CASSPRDRPNTEAFF	.	TRBV28	TRBJ1-1	.
TGTGCCAGCAGTTCAATCATAGGGGAGACCCAGTACTTC	CASSSIIGETQYF	.	TRBV12-3/TRBV12-4	TRBJ2-5	.
TGCGCCAGCAGCTTGGAGGTAGCGGGGCTTCACACAGATACGCAGTATTTT	CASSLEVAGLHTDTQYF	TRBD2	TRBV5-1	TRBJ2-3	few
TGTGCCAGCAGCCGGGGACTAGCGGGAGGCTACGAGCAGTACTTC	CASSRGLAGGYEQYF	TRBD2	TRBV13	TRBJ2-7	.
TGCGCCAGCATGCAGACAGGCGGGGCGTTCGAGCAGTACTTC	CASMQTGGAFEQYF	.	TRBV5-1	TRBJ2-7	.
TGTGCCAGCAGCCAAGCTACTAGCGGAGTCTACAATGAGCAGTTCTTC	CASSQATSGVYNEQFF	TRBD2	TRBV14	TRBJ2-1	.
TGTGCCAGTAGTGCTCGGGTGCGTGACTACACCTTC	CASSARVRDYTF	.	TRBV19	TRBJ1-2	.
TGTGCCAGCAGCCAAGGGACAGAGACTGGAAACACCATATATTTT	CASSQGTETGNTIYF	.	TRBV3-1/TRBV3-2	TRBJ1-3	.
TGTGCCAGCCAACTAGGACGAGGGCTAGATACGCAGTATTTT	CASQLGRGLDTQYF	.	TRBV2	TRBJ2-3	.
TGTGCCAGCTCACCAGGCAGCAACGAGCAGTACTTC	CASSPGSNEQYF	.	TRBV18	TRBJ2-7	.
TGTGCCAGTAGTATAGAGGACAGGGGGTATCAGCCCCAGCATTTT	CASSIEDRGYQPQHF	TRBD1	TRBV19	TRBJ1-5	few
TGTGCCAGCCGCCGGAACTCACAGCTCTACCACGGGGAGCTGTTTTTT	CASRRNSQLYHGELFF	.	TRBV27	TRBJ2-2	.
TGCGCCAGCAATCGGGGACAGGGGACTAATGAAAAACTGTTTTTT	CASNRGQGTNEKLFF	TRBD1	TRBV5-1	TRBJ1-4	few
TGTGCCAGCAGCCAAGATCTAGCTGGCTCCTACGAGCAGTACTTC	CASSQDLAGSYEQYF	.	TRBV4-2	TRBJ2-7	few
TGTGCCACCAGCAGAGATGGAGGTACCTACGAGCAGTACTTC	CATSRDGGTYEQYF	.	TRBV15	TRBJ2-7	.
TGTGCCAGCAGTTTAATCCGAGGTGAAAAACTGTTTTTT	CASSLIRGEKLFF	.	TRBV28	TRBJ1-4	few
TGTGCCAGCAGCCCGACTAGCGGGTTCCTCGATGAGCAGTTCTTC	CASSPTSGFLDEQFF	TRBD2	TRBV3-1/TRBV3-2	TRBJ2-1	.
TGTGCCAGTAGTCAGGGAATGGATACGCAGTATTTT	CASSQGMDTQYF	.	TRBV19	TRBJ2-3	.
TGTGCCAGCACCCGCCGGACACCGAACACCGGGGAGCTGTTTTTT	CASTRRTPNTGELFF	.	TRBV5-5	TRBJ2-2	.
TGCAGCGTTGGGCGCACAGGGCCAAACACTGAAGCTTTCTTT	CSVGRTGPNTEAFF	.	TRBV29-1	TRBJ1-1	.
TGTGCCAGCAGTTTAATCTCCCGGGGGTATGGCTACACCTTC	CASSLISRGYGYTF	.	TRBV28	TRBJ1-2	.
TGCGCCAGCAGCTTGGCGGTACAGGGAGGCACAGATACGCAGTATTTT	CASSLAVQGGTDTQYF	.	TRBV5-1	TRBJ2-3	.
TGTGCCAGCAGCGAAAACATCTATGGCTACACCTTC	CASSENIYGYTF	.	TRBV14	TRBJ1-2	.
TGTGCCAGCAGTTACTCCAGCGGGACGAACACCGGGGAGCTGTTTTTT	CASSYSSGTNTGELFF	TRBD2	TRBV6-6	TRBJ2-2	.
TGCAGCGTTGCTGGGGCGAAGGTTACCTACGAGCAGTACTTC	CSVAGAKVTYEQYF	.	TRBV29-1	TRBJ2-7	.
TGTGCCATCAGTGAGTCACATGGCAAGACCAATGAGCAGTTCTTC	CAISESHGKTNEQFF	.	TRBV10-3	TRBJ2-1	.
TGTGCCAGCAGTTACGACCTCTACGAGCAGTACTTC	CASSYDLYEQYF	.	TRBV6-5	TRBJ2-7	.
TGTGCCAGCAGCTTGGCGGGACAGGGGGCCGACGCTGAAGCTTTCTTT	CASSLAGQGADAEAFF	TRBD1	TRBV5-6	TRBJ1-1	.
TGTGCCAGCAGTTTCAGTAGCAATCAGCCCCAGCATTTT	CASSFSSNQPQHF	.	TRBV12-3/TRBV12-4	TRBJ1-5	.
TGTGCCTGGAGTCGGCCGGGACTAGCGCACAATGAGCAGTTCTTC	CAWSRPGLAHNEQFF	TRBD2	TRBV30	TRBJ2-1	.
TGCAGCGTTGTATCAGGACAGGAGAACTATGGCTACACCTTC	CSVVSGQENYGYTF	TRBD1	TRBV29-1	TRBJ1-2	once
TGCGCCAGCAGCCTTCGACAGGGGGCAGAACGAAACACCATATATTTT	CASSLRQGAERNTIYF	TRBD1	TRBV4-1	TRBJ1-3	.
TGTGCCAGCAGTGAATCTTCCGGGACAGGGTACACTGAAGCTTTCTTT	CASSESSGTGYTEAFF	TRBD1	TRBV25-1	TRBJ1-1	.
TGTGCCAGCAGCCCCTTAGACACGAGCGAGCAGTACTTC	CASSPLDTSEQYF	.	TRBV3-1/TRBV3-2	TRBJ2-7	once
TGTGCCTGGAGTTTAGGGACAACAAATCAGCCCCAGCATTTT	CAWSLGTTNQPQHF	.	TRBV30	TRBJ1-5	.
TGTGCCAGCAACACAGATGGGAGGAATGAAGCTTTCTTT	CASNTDGRNEAFF	.	TRBV7-2	TRBJ1-1	.
TGTGCCATAAACGGGGACACAGATACGCAGTATTTT	CAINGDTDTQYF	.	TRBV28	TRBJ2-3	once
TGTGCCAGCAGTTTTTTGGCTAGCGGGAGGGCCAGTGAGCAGTACTTC	CASSFLASGRASEQYF	TRBD2	TRBV28	TRBJ2-7	.
TGTGCCAGCTCACCAGACCGGGGAGGCAATCAGCCCCAGCATTTT	CASSPDRGGNQPQHF	.	TRBV18	TRBJ1-5	.
TGTGCCAGCAGTCCCTTCACAGATACGCAGTATTTT	CASSPFTDTQYF	.	TRBV2	TRBJ2-3	once
TGTGCCAGCAGCCAGGGGGTCAGGGCTAATGAAAAACTGTTTTTT	CASSQGVRANEKLFF	TRBD1	TRBV27	TRBJ1-4	.
TGTGCCAGTAGTATGCGGCGGGGCTGGGCACCCCTCCACTTT	CASSMRRGWAPLHF	.	TRBV19	TRBJ1-6	.